Given below is one T cell receptor beta chain in context. Its antigen is as yet unknown. The V and J ends lost 3 bases and 6 bases respectively, with 9 bases between them. Germline loops: CDR1 LNHNV, CDR2 YYDKDF (reference sequence). This CDR3 is built from 12 residues. Amplification used 60 Vbeta primers and 13 Jbeta primers. In the original workflow: Per a later analysis, the number of unique TCR beta chains was approximately 73 million, of which around 9.9 million were shared. The protocol was immunoSEQ multiplex PCR, while the TCRdb copy is restricted to in-frame clones and leaves out a portion. Clonal size and the V and J genes are those of that table, whereas D and trimming came from the DNA. The sample yields approximately 160,000 clones, 75% to 85% seen once. The sample comes from a study of cytomegalovirus exposure and HLA in healthy donors. General study findings and limits: The later analysis indicated that the majority of CMV-associated TCR beta chains appeared HLA-restricted.

The TCR was taken from a woman aged 18-29 years in good health and CMV-seronegative. Sample: PBMCs. The rearrangement links TRBV15 to TRBJ2-7, with D perhaps TRBD2 (6 bases). DNA for the CDR3: TGTGCCACCAGCAGGGCCGGGGGCGAGCAGTACTTC. Encoded protein: CATSRAGGEQYF.